A single sample gave rise to the 21 T cell receptor beta chains below, sequenced in a study of cytomegalovirus exposure and HLA in healthy donors. Generated by immunoSEQ multiplex PCR, the TCRdb table keeps only in-frame clones and is missing some. Of 150,000 to 200,000 clones listed, around nine tenths are singletons. Material: PBMCs. All receptors come from a woman younger than 35 in good health and CMV-seronegative.

This clone has a single count. This chain connects TRBV2 to TRBJ1-2; TRBD1 aligns across 7 bases. The CDR3 loop spans 15 amino acids. V gave up 7 bases and J gave up 5 bases; unmatched junction bases: 13. Germline V gene data show CDR1 as SNHLY and CDR2 as FYNNEI. The CDR3 region is CASNGPQGGLYGYTF. For the CDR3, the DNA is TGTGCCAGCAACGGCCCCCAAGGGGGCTTGTATGGCTACACCTTC.

This clone appeared a single time. The chain combines TRBV7-2 with TRBJ2-7; 15 bases are shared with TRBD2. The CDR3 covers 18 residues. V gave up 5 bases and J gave up 5 bases; unmatched junction bases: 13. Germline CDR1 and CDR2: SGHTA and FQGNSA. This CDR3 reads CASSLKGLAGGNFHEQYF. DNA of the CDR3: TGTGCCAGCAGCCTAAAGGGACTAGCGGGAGGTAATTTCCACGAGCAGTACTTC.

The rearrangement uses TRBV6-5 and TRBJ1-5, with 9 bases that match TRBD1. Trimming removed 4 bases from V and 5 bases from J; junction bases left unmatched: 6. The CDR3 is 15 residues long. Germline CDR1 reads MNHEY; CDR2 reads SVGAGI. The CDR3 nucleotides are TGTGCCAGCAGTTCCGACAGGGGGACCCATCAGCCCCAGCATTTT. It codes for CASSSDRGTHQPQHF.

The V call is TRBV27, the J call TRBJ2-7; the match to TRBD2 covers 11 bases. CDR3 length: 20 amino acids. The J segment lost 2 bases and the V segment lost 4 bases, leaving 19 bases of the junction unmatched. Germline CDR1 is MNHEY and CDR2 is SMNVEV (reference sequence). CDR3 amino acids: CASSSSGLAGGGGKAYEQYF. The CDR3, as DNA: TGTGCCAGCAGTTCAAGTGGACTAGCGGGCGGAGGGGGCAAGGCCTACGAGCAGTACTTC.

This clone came up once. This chain connects TRBV6-6 to TRBJ1-5, with D hard to call. Trimming took 5 bases from V and 2 from J, leaving 10 bases between them. This CDR3 contains 14 residues. CDR1 and CDR2 from the germline V gene are MNHNY and SVGAGI (reference sequence). The CDR3: CASSIERGNQPQHF. The CDR3 nucleotides read TGTGCCAGCAGTATCGAACGGGGCAATCAGCCCCAGCATTTT.

V is TRBV5-1 and J is TRBJ1-2; TRBD1 matches 7 bases. Germline V lookup: CDR1 SGHRS, CDR2 YFSETQ. The V segment lost 4 bases and the J segment 0 bases; nucleotides outside the gene matches: 15. The length of the CDR3 is 18 residues. The CDR3 DNA follows: TGCGCCAGCAGCCCAGCGGGTGGGACAGAGGGTTCTAACTATGGCTACACCTTC. This translates into CASSPAGGTEGSNYGYTF.

The chain uses TRBV5-1 and TRBJ2-1, with 14 bases identical to TRBD2. The CDR3 has 20 residues. Germline V gene sequence: CDR1 SGHRS, CDR2 YFSETQ. V shed 0 bases and J 2 bases; nucleotides not matched to a gene: 10. The CDR3, as DNA: TGCGCCAGCAGCTTGGCCCCCGGGACTAGCGGGAGAGGGGCCTACAATGAGCAGTTCTTC. Translating gives CASSLAPGTSGRGAYNEQFF.

V gene TRBV28 combines with J gene TRBJ2-7, with 10 bases matching TRBD2. V shed 7 bases, J shed 3 bases, and the junction held 6 bases outside the gene matches. Per germline, CDR1 MDHEN and CDR2 SYDVKM. The CDR3 contains 14 residues. CDR3 residues: CASTLRTSGYEQYF. The CDR3 DNA sequence: TGTGCCAGCACCCTCCGGACTAGCGGCTACGAGCAGTACTTC.

The chain is built from TRBV25-1 and TRBJ1-5; D may be TRBD1 (6 bases). The CDR3 runs to 16 residues. The V and J ends lost 1 base and 1 base respectively, with 11 bases between them. CDR1 is MGHDK and CDR2 is SYGVNS in the germline V gene. The CDR3 region has the DNA TGTGCCAGCAGTGAATCCGGGGGGGCCAGCAATCAGCCCCAGCATTTT. As protein: CASSESGGASNQPQHF.

This chain links TRBV6-5 with TRBJ1-5; possible D gene TRBD1, 5 bases. The CDR3 runs 15 residues. The germline V gene encodes CDR1 MNHEY and CDR2 SVGAGI. Trimming pared 4 bases from V and 3 bases from J, leaving 13 bases between. The CDR3 DNA sequence: TGTGCCAGCAGTTTGTACAGGAGATCCAATCAGCCCCAGCATTTT. It is translated as CASSLYRRSNQPQHF.

This clone was counted a single time. V and J are TRBV9 and TRBJ1-2; TRBD1 might be the D (5 bases). The CDR3 runs to 14 residues. Germline V gene sequence: CDR1 SGDLS, CDR2 YYNGEE. Trimming shortened V by 3 bases and J by 6 bases, and 15 bases separated the two germline ends. The CDR3 is CASSAPREGNGYTF. DNA of the CDR3: TGTGCCAGCAGCGCGCCCAGGGAAGGGAATGGCTACACCTTC. The full variable domain, rest sourced from reference TRBV9 and TRBJ1-2, is DSGVTQTPKHLITATGQRVTLRCSPRSGDLSVYWYQQSLDQGLQFLIQYYNGEERAKGNILERFSAQQFPDLHSELNLSSLELGDSALYFCASSAPREGNGYTFGSGTRLTVV.

This chain uses TRBV9 with TRBJ1-2, with D possibly being TRBD1 (6 bases). Trimming removed 4 bases from V and 2 bases from J, with 12 bases in between. Per the germline V gene, CDR1 is SGDLS and CDR2 is YYNGEE. The CDR3 is made up of 14 amino acids. The CDR3 coding sequence is TGTGCCAGCAGCTATCTCACAGGGAACTATGGCTACACCTTC. Residues: CASSYLTGNYGYTF.

The chain uses TRBV4-1 and TRBJ1-3; D is undetermined. The V and J ends lost 3 bases and 6 bases respectively, with 9 bases between them. CDR3 size: 13 residues. The germline CDR1 and CDR2 sequences are MGHRA and YSYEKL. DNA for the CDR3: TGCGCCAGCAGCCATGTTAGCGAAAACACCATATATTTT. Its translation is CASSHVSENTIYF.

The chain carries TRBV9 and TRBJ1-3; D uncertain. Germline CDR1 reads SGDLS; CDR2 reads YYNGEE. V lost 3 bases and J 0 bases, leaving 10 bases between the germline ends. CDR3 length: 15 residues. The CDR3 here is CASSAQAHSGNTIYF. CDR3 sequence (DNA): TGTGCCAGCAGCGCCCAGGCTCACTCTGGAAACACCATATATTTT.

The chain uses TRBV9 and TRBJ2-4, with TRBD2 identical over 11 bases. The CDR3 extends over 18 amino acids. After removal of 3 bases from V and 0 bases from J, the junction contained 8 bases not matched to a gene. The germline CDR1 and CDR2 sequences are SGDLS and YYNGEE. The CDR3 bases are TGTGCCAGCAGCGGAATAGCGGGAGGGGGGCTAGCCAAAAACATTCAGTACTTC. This encodes CASSGIAGGGLAKNIQYF.

The chain joins TRBV12-5 to TRBJ1-2; D possibly corresponds to TRBD1 (5 bases). Trimming took off 2 bases at V and 8 bases at J, with 24 bases between the two ends. The CDR3 sequence is 17 residues long. Germline V gives CDR1 LGHNT, CDR2 FRNRAP. The chain's CDR3 is CASGLKTVGARTMGYTF. The CDR3 DNA is TGTGCTAGTGGTTTGAAGACCGTTGGGGCCAGAACCATGGGCTACACCTTC.

J is TRBJ2-3 and V is TRBV10-3, with D maybe TRBD2 (5 bases). The V end was cut by 2 bases, the J end by 2 bases, with 11 bases between. The germline V gene encodes CDR1 ENHRY and CDR2 SYGVKD. This CDR3 comprises 15 residues. The CDR3 region is CAISEEGTHTDTQYF. The CDR3 nucleotides read TGTGCCATCAGTGAGGAGGGCACCCACACAGATACGCAGTATTTT.

This chain joins TRBV7-6 and TRBJ2-5; D gene unclear. Germline CDR1 reads SGHVS; CDR2 reads FNYEAQ. The CDR3 length is 13 residues. Trimming removed 5 bases at V and 1 base at J, with 8 bases between. The CDR3 spells CASSILFQETQYF. The DNA of the CDR3 is TGTGCCAGCAGCATCCTGTTCCAAGAGACCCAGTACTTC. Together with reference TRBV7-6 and TRBJ2-5, the CDR3 gives the full variable domain: GAGVSQSPRYKVTKRGQDVALRCDPISGHVSLYWYRQALGQGPEFLTYFNYEAQQDKSGLPNDRFSAERPEGSISTLTIQRTEQRDSAMYRCASSILFQETQYFGPGTRLLVL.

The chain links TRBV6-1 to TRBJ2-7, with D tentatively TRBD1 (5 bases). V gave up 5 bases and J gave up 3 bases, with 14 bases separating them. Germline CDR1 and CDR2: MNHNS and SASEGT. The CDR3 runs 14 residues. This CDR3 reads CASSLDSPHYEQYF. CDR3 coding DNA: TGTGCCAGCAGTCTAGACAGTCCCCACTACGAGCAGTACTTC.

The chain has TRBV27 and TRBJ2-3; D call uncertain. CDR1 and CDR2 from the germline V gene are MNHEY and SMNVEV (reference sequence). The CDR3 has 14 residues. The germline V and J ends were trimmed by 3 bases and 2 bases, with 9 bases remaining between them. The CDR3 is CASSLGRSTDTQYF. The CDR3 DNA reads as TGTGCCAGCAGTTTGGGCAGGTCCACAGATACGCAGTATTTT.

The chain combines TRBV2 with TRBJ2-7; TRBD1 matches 7 bases. The V segment lost 3 bases and the J segment 3 bases; nucleotides outside the gene matches: 5. Germline loops: CDR1 SNHLY, CDR2 FYNNEI. There are 14 residues in the CDR3. CDR3 sequence reads: CASSESTGYYEQYF. The CDR3 coding sequence is TGTGCCAGCAGTGAGTCGACAGGGTACTACGAGCAGTACTTC.